The rows below give T cell receptor beta chains drawn from one sample of a study of Ad26.COV2.S vaccination and SARS-CoV-2 variants. TCRdb keeps only in-frame clones here, not all; method: immunoSEQ multiplex PCR. The sample consists of fewer than 500,000 clones, approximately 92% of them appearing once. The sample here was peripheral blood, taken in a trial of Ad26.COV2.S vaccine versus placebo. The receptors derive from a person between 18 and 59 years old who received the Ad26.COV2.S COVID-19 vaccine or a placebo. Both conserved end residues are part of each CDR3. Fields, in order: D gene, V gene, clone size, J gene, CDR3 DNA, CDR3 protein. The D gene is left open where the match is weak. A row's size may be missing; if present it is once, few, many or a size class.

NA	TRBV5-6	NA	TRBJ2-1	TGTGCCAGCAGCTTGGGCCTAGCGTCCTACAATGAGCAGTTCTTC	CASSLGLASYNEQFF
NA	TRBV19	NA	TRBJ2-2	TGTGCCAGTAGTCCGCTATTAGGGAGGGGGGTCGCCGGGGAGCTGTTTTTT	CASSPLLGRGVAGELFF
NA	TRBV29-1	NA	TRBJ2-3	TGCAGCGTTACCCCCGGACAAGTTGACACAGATACGCAGTATTTT	CSVTPGQVDTDTQYF
NA	TRBV5-1	NA	TRBJ1-4	TGCGCCAGCAGCTTGGCGGGGACTAATGAAAAACTGTTTTTT	CASSLAGTNEKLFF
TRBD1	TRBV5-4	NA	TRBJ1-2	TGTGCCAGCAGCTTGATCGGGACAGGGCCTGGCTACACCTTC	CASSLIGTGPGYTF
NA	TRBV7-2	once	TRBJ2-2	TGTGCCAGCAGCTCATATCGGGGAGAGGCGAACACCGGGGAGCTGTTTTTT	CASSSYRGEANTGELFF
TRBD1	TRBV5-1	NA	TRBJ1-1	TGCGCCAGCAGCCTATGGACAGGACCGAACACTGAAGCTTTCTTT	CASSLWTGPNTEAFF
NA	TRBV18	once	TRBJ2-5	TGTGCCAGCTCACCCCCATCGGTGGAGACCCAGTACTTC	CASSPPSVETQYF
NA	TRBV6-5	many	TRBJ2-2	TGTGCCAGCACTGCGACTCCAGACACCGGGGAGCTGTTTTTT	CASTATPDTGELFF
NA	TRBV6-2/TRBV6-3	NA	TRBJ1-5	TGTGCCAGCAGTTCCCCCTCCGACAGGATCAATCAGCCCCAGCATTTT	CASSSPSDRINQPQHF
TRBD2	TRBV5-1	NA	TRBJ2-5	TGCGCCAGCAGGGGTAGCGGGAGTAGAGCAGAGACCCAGTACTTC	CASRGSGSRAETQYF
NA	TRBV5-1	NA	TRBJ2-5	TGCGCCAGCAGCTTGACCCAGGGACTGAGTGAAGAGACCCAGTACTTC	CASSLTQGLSEETQYF
NA	TRBV6-5	NA	TRBJ1-4	TGTGCCAGCAGTTCTTGGACAACGGGTAATGAAAAACTGTTTTTT	CASSSWTTGNEKLFF
NA	TRBV4-3	NA	TRBJ2-1	TGCGCCAGCAGCCAAACGCCAGCGGGCGCACACGTGGGGGAGCAGTTCTTC	CASSQTPAGAHVGEQFF
TRBD1	TRBV19	NA	TRBJ1-5	TGTGCCAGTAGTAAACAGGGGGCTCGGGATCAGCCCCAGCATTTT	CASSKQGARDQPQHF
NA	TRBV7-9	NA	TRBJ2-1	TGTGCCAGCAGCACTAGGTCTTACAATGAGCAGTTCTTC	CASSTRSYNEQFF
TRBD2	TRBV30	NA	TRBJ2-7	TGTGCCTGGAGTAGCGGGAGGGGGTACGAGCAGTACTTC	CAWSSGRGYEQYF
TRBD1	TRBV3-1/TRBV3-2	NA	TRBJ2-5	TGTGCCAGCAGTACACGAAAACCAGGGGGCGGCGAGACCCAGTACTTC	CASSTRKPGGGETQYF
TRBD2	TRBV7-8	NA	TRBJ2-7	TGTGCCAGCAGCTGGGGGGGAGGGTACGAGCAGTACTTC	CASSWGGGYEQYF
NA	TRBV19	few	TRBJ1-2	TGTGCCAGTAGTATTGAGGGGCGATATGGCTACACCTTC	CASSIEGRYGYTF
NA	TRBV7-6	NA	TRBJ1-2	TGTGCCAGCAGCTTAGAGGCAGGACAGAGCTATGGCTACACCTTC	CASSLEAGQSYGYTF
NA	TRBV10-3	NA	TRBJ2-7	TGTGCCATCAGTGACGTTGGGGAGTACGAGCAGTACTTC	CAISDVGEYEQYF
NA	TRBV28	NA	TRBJ2-7	TGTGCCAGCAAGGGGAATACCTACGAGCAGTACTTC	CASKGNTYEQYF
NA	TRBV7-3	NA	TRBJ2-1	TGTGCCAGCAGCCCTGGACTGGGGCTGAATGAGCAGTTCTTC	CASSPGLGLNEQFF
TRBD2	TRBV15	NA	TRBJ2-2	TGTGCCACCAGCAGAGATCGCCTACTAGCGGGAAATACCGGGGAGCTGTTTTTT	CATSRDRLLAGNTGELFF
NA	TRBV6-1	once	TRBJ1-2	TGTGCCAGCAGTGATTGGGACTATGGCTACACCTTC	CASSDWDYGYTF
NA	TRBV24-1	NA	TRBJ2-5	TGTGCCACCAGCGGGATCGCGACGGAGACCCAGTACTTC	CATSGIATETQYF
NA	TRBV7-9	NA	TRBJ2-5	TGTGCCAGCAGTGAAGTGGGGGCGGGGGAGACCCAGTACTTC	CASSEVGAGETQYF
NA	TRBV6-6	NA	TRBJ2-5	TGTGCCAGCAGTTTTCAGGAAAAAGAGACCCAGTACTTC	CASSFQEKETQYF
TRBD1	TRBV9	NA	TRBJ2-6	TGTGCCAGCAGCAAGGGACAGGGGCGAAATTCTGGGGCCAACGTCCTGACTTTC	CASSKGQGRNSGANVLTF
NA	TRBV5-6	NA	TRBJ1-1	TGTGCCAGCAGCTTGTCAACTGAAGCTTTCTTT	CASSLSTEAFF
NA	TRBV25-1	NA	TRBJ2-5	TGTGCCAGCAGTCTGGGGGTCGGACCTTTCCAAGAGACCCAGTACTTC	CASSLGVGPFQETQYF
NA	TRBV27	few	TRBJ1-5	TGTGCCAGCAGTTTAGTATCCGGGACTCAGCCCCAGCATTTT	CASSLVSGTQPQHF
NA	TRBV9	NA	TRBJ1-5	TGTGCCAGCAGCGTGGGGGGGCAAGGCAATCAGCCCCAGCATTTT	CASSVGGQGNQPQHF
NA	TRBV4-2	once	TRBJ1-6	TGTGCCAGCAGCCAACCCCTAGGCTTAGGGAACCTAATTTCACCCCTCCACTTT	CASSQPLGLGNLISPLHF
NA	TRBV19	NA	TRBJ2-5	TGTGCCAGTAGTTCGGGGGAGCCACAAGAGACCCAGTACTTC	CASSSGEPQETQYF
TRBD1	TRBV5-8	NA	TRBJ2-7	TGTGCCAGCAGCTTGGGAGGGACAGGGTCTTATGAGCAGTACTTC	CASSLGGTGSYEQYF
NA	TRBV10-3	NA	TRBJ2-4	TGTGCCATCAGTGAGTTGGGGGAAGGAAGCAAAAACATTCAGTACTTC	CAISELGEGSKNIQYF
NA	TRBV7-9	NA	TRBJ2-1	TGTGCCAGCAGAACCGACTGGGTTGGGAACAATGAGCAGTTCTTC	CASRTDWVGNNEQFF
NA	TRBV6-1	once	TRBJ2-2	TGTGCCAGCAGTGACCAGGTTTGGAACACCGGGGAGCTGTTTTTT	CASSDQVWNTGELFF